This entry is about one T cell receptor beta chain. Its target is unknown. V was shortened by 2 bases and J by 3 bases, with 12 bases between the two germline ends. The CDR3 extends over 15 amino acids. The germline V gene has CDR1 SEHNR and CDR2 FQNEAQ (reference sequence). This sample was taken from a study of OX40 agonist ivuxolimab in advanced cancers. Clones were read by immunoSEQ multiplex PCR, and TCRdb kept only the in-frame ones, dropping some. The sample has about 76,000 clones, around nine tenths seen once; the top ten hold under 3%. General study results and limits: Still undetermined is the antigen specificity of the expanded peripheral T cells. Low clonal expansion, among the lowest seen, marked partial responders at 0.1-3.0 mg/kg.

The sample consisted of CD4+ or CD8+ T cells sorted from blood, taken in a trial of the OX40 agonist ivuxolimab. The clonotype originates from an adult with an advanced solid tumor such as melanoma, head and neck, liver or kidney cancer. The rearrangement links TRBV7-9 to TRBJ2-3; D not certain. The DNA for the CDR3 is TGTGCCAGCAGCTTATCGGGCTATTCGACAGATACGCAGTATTTT. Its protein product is CASSLSGYSTDTQYF.